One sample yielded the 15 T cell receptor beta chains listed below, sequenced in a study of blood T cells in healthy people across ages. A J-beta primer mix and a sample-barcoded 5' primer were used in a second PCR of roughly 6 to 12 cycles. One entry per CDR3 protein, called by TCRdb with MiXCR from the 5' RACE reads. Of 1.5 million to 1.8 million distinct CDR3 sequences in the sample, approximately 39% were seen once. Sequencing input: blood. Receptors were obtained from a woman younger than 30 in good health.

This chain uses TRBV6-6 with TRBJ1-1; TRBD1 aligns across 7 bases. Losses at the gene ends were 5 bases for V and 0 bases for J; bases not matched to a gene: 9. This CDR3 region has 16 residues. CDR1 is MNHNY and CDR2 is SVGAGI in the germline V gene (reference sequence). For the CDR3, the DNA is TGTGCCAGCAGTCAGAGACAGGGTGAAATGAACACTGAAGCTTTCTTT. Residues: CASSQRQGEMNTEAFF.

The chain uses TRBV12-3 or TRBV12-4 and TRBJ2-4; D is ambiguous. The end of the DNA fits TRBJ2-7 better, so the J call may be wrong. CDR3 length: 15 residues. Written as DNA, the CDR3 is TGTGCCAGCAGTCGACTGGACCCCCAGCTAAGCGAGCAGTACTTC. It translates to CASSRLDPQLSEQYF.

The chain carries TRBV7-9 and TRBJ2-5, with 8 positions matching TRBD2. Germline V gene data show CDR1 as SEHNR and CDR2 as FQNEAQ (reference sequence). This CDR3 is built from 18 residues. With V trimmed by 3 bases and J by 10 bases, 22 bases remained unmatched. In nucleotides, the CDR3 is TGTGCCAGCAGCTTTTCACCTCTCTTAGCGGGGCCCAAGAGAGACCAGTACTTC. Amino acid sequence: CASSFSPLLAGPKRDQYF.

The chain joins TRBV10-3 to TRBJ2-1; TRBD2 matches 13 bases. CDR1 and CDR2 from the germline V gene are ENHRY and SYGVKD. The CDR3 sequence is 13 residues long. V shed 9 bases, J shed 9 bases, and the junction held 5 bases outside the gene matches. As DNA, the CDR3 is TGTGCCATAGGACTAGCGGGAGAATCTGAGCAGTTCTTC. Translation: CAIGLAGESEQFF.

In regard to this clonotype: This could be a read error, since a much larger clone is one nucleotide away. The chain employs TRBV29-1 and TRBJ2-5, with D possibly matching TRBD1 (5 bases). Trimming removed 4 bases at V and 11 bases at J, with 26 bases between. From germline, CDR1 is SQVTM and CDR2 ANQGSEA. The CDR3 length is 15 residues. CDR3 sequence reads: CSVGNRFARDNEQYF. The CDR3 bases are TGCAGCGTTGGGAACAGGTTTGCCCGTGACAATGAGCAGTACTTC.

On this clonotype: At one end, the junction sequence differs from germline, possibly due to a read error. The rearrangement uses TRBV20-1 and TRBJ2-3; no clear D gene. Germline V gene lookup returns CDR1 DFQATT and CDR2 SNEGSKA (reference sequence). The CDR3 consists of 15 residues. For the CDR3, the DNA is TGCAGTGCCAGAGAGAAAATGGTATACGCAGATACGCAGTATTTT. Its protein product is CSAREKMVYADTQYF.

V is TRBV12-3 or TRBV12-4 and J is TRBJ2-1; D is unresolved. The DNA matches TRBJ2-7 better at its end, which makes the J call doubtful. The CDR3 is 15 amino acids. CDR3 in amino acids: CASSLYRHSYNEQYF. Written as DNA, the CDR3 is TGTGCCAGCAGTTTATACCGTCATTCCTACAATGAGCAGTACTTC.

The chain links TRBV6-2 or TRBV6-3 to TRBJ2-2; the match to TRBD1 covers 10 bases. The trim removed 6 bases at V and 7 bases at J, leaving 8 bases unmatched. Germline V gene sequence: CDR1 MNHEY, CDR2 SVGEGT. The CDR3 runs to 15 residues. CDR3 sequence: CASSPPGTGVGELFF. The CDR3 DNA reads TGTGCCAGCAGCCCTCCCGGGACAGGGGTCGGGGAGCTGTTTTTT.

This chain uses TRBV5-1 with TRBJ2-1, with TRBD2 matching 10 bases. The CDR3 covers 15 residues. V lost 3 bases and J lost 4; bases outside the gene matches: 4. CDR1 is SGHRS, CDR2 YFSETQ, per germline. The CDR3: CASSWGLAFYNEQFF. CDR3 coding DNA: TGCGCCAGCAGCTGGGGACTAGCGTTTTACAATGAGCAGTTCTTC.

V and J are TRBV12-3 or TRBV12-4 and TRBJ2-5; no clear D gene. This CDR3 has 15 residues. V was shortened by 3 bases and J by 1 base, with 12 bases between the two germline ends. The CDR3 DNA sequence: TGTGCCAGCAGTTTCCACAAGAACCCCCAAGAGACCCAGTACTTC. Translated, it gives CASSFHKNPQETQYF.

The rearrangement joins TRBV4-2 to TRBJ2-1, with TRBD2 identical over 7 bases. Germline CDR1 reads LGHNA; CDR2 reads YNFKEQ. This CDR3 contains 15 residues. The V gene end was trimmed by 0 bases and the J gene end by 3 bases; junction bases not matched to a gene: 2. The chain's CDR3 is CASSQELAVYNEQFF. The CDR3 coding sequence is TGTGCCAGCAGCCAAGAGCTAGCGGTCTACAATGAGCAGTTCTTC.

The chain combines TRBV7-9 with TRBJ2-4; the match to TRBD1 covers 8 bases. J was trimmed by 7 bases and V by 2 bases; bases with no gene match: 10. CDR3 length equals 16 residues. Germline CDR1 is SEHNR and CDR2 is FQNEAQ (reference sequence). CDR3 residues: CASSLSTGGGWNIQYF. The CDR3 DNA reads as TGTGCCAGCAGCTTATCAACAGGGGGTGGTTGGAACATTCAGTACTTC.

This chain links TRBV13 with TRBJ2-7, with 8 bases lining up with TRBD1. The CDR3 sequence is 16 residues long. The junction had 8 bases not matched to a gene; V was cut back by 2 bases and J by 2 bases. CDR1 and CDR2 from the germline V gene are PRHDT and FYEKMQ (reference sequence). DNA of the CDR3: TGTGCCAGCAGCTTAAGGTTTAGGACAGGGACCTACGAGCAGTACTTC. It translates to CASSLRFRTGTYEQYF.

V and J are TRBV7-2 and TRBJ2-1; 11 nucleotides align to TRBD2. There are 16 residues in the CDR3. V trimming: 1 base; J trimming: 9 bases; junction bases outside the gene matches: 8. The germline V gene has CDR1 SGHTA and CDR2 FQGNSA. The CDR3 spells CASSLVGTSGMAEQFF. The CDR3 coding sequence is TGTGCCAGCAGCTTAGTTGGGACTAGCGGCATGGCTGAGCAGTTCTTC.

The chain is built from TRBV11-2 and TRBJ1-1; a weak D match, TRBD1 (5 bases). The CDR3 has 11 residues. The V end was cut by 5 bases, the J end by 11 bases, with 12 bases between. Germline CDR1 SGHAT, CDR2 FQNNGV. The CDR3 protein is CASSLRSGAFF. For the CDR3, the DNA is TGTGCCAGCAGCCTCCGATCAGGGGCTTTCTTT.